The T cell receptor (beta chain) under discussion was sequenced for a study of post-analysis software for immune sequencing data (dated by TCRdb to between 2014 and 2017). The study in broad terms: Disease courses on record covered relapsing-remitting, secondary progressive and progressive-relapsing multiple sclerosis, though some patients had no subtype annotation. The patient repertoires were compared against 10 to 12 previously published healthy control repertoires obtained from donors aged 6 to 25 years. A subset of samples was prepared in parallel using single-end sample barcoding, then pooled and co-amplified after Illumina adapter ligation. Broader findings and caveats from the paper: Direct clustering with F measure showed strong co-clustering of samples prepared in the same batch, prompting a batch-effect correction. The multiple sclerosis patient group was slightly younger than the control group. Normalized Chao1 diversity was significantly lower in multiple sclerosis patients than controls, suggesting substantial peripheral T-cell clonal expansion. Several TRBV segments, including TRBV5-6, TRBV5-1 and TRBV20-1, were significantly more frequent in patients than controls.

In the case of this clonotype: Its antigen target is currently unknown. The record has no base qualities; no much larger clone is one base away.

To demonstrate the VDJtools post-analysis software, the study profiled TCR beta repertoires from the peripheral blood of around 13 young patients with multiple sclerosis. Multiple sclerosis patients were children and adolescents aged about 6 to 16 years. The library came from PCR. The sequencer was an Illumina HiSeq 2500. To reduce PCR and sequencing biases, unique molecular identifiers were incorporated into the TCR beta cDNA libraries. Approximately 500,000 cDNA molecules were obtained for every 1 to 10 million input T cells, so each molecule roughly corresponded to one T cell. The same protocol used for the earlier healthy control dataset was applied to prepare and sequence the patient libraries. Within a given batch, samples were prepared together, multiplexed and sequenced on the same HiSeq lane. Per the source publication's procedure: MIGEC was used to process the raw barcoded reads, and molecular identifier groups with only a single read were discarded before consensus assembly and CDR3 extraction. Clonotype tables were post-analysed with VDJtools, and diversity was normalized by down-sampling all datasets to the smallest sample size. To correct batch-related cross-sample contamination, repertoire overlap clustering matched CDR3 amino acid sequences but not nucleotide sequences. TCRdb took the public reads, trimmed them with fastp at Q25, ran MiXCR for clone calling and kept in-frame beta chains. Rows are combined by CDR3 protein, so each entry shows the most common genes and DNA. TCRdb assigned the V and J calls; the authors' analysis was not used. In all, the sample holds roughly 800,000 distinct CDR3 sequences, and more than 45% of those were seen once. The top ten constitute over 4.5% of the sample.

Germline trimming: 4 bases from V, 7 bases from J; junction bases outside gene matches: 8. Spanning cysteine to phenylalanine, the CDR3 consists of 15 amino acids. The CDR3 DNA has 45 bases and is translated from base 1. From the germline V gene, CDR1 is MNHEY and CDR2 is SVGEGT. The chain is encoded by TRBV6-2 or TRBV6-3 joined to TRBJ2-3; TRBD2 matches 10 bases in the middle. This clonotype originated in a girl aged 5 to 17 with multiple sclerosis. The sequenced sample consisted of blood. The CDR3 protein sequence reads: CASSSTSGMGNTQYF. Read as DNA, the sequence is TGTGCCAGCAGTTCCACTAGCGGGATGGGGAATACGCAGTATTTT.